Listed below are T cell receptor beta chains from one sample, sequenced in a study of post-analysis software for immune sequencing data. TCRdb fed the PCR reads into MiXCR, producing one record per CDR3 protein. The sample has some 690,000 distinct CDR3 sequences, around 60% seen once. The sample was blood. The receptor set was obtained from a girl aged 2 to 10 with multiple sclerosis. The CDR3 runs from the conserved cysteine through the conserved F or W. The order of the fields is clone size, J gene, D gene, V gene, CDR3 DNA, CDR3 protein. A D gene is named only where the DNA matches it firmly. The size of a clone is reported for some rows only, either as once, few or many, or as a class for expanded clones.

>.|TRBJ1-5|.|TRBV4-2
TGTGCCAGCAGCCAAGACGTAGTTGGGGTGAATCAGCCCCAGCATTTT
CASSQDVVGVNQPQHF
>.|TRBJ2-3|.|TRBV7-9
TGTGCCAGCAGCTTACCACGGGGAAGGGGCACAGATACGCAGTATTTT
CASSLPRGRGTDTQYF
>.|TRBJ2-4|.|TRBV5-6
TGTGCCAGCAGCTTGGCCGACAGGATTCGGAACATTCAGTACTTC
CASSLADRIRNIQYF
>.|TRBJ2-7|TRBD1|TRBV12-3/TRBV12-4
TGTGCCAGCAGTTTATCAGGGGGCGAGCAGTACTTC
CASSLSGGEQYF
>.|TRBJ1-4|.|TRBV4-1
TGCGCCAGCAGCCACAAATCAGACAGTCCTTATAATGAAAAACTGTTTTTT
CASSHKSDSPYNEKLFF
>.|TRBJ2-7|.|TRBV6-2/TRBV6-3
TGTGCCAGCAGGCCCCACGGGGGTCCCTACGAGCAGTACTTC
CASRPHGGPYEQYF
>few|TRBJ2-7|TRBD2|TRBV6-5
TGTGCCAGCTTAAGCGGGAGAGGTTCCTACGAGCAGTACTTC
CASLSGRGSYEQYF
>.|TRBJ2-7|.|TRBV10-3
TGTGCCATCAGTGAGTTCAGTCAAACCTCTTTCTACGAGCAGTACTTC
CAISEFSQTSFYEQYF
>few|TRBJ2-1|TRBD2|TRBV20-1
TGCAGTGCTAGAGATTTAGCGGGAGCCTCCTACAATGAGCAGTTCTTC
CSARDLAGASYNEQFF
>.|TRBJ2-3|.|TRBV10-1
TGCGTCAGCAGTGCCGACTTAGCTACGCAGTATTTT
CVSSADLATQYF
>.|TRBJ2-7|TRBD1|TRBV3-1
TGTGCCAGCAGCCATAGGGACAGACCCTACGAGCAGTACTTC
CASSHRDRPYEQYF
>few|TRBJ1-2|TRBD1|TRBV11-2
TGTGCCAGCAGCTTTGGACAGGGAAGTAGAGGCTACACCTTC
CASSFGQGSRGYTF
>few|TRBJ2-7|TRBD1|TRBV20-1
TGCAGTGCTAGAGGGGACAGGGACTACGAGCAGTACTTC
CSARGDRDYEQYF
>.|TRBJ2-5|.|TRBV21-1
TGTGCCAGCAGCCCAGCCGACCAGCGGGCAACCCGGGGCGAGACCCAGTACTTC
CASSPADQRATRGETQYF
>.|TRBJ1-1|.|TRBV3-1
TGTGCCAGCAGCCAAGGGTCAAACAGAAACACTGAAGCTTTCTTT
CASSQGSNRNTEAFF
>.|TRBJ2-1|TRBD2|TRBV5-4
TGTGCCAGCACCCTCAGCGGGGGTTACAATGAGCAGTTCTTC
CASTLSGGYNEQFF
>.|TRBJ2-7|.|TRBV29-1
TGCAGCGCCCTCGGGTGGGAAGGCTACGAGCAGTACTTC
CSALGWEGYEQYF
>few|TRBJ2-5|.|TRBV15
TGTGCCACCAGCCCAATGGGGAGAGGGCAAGAGACCCAGTACTTC
CATSPMGRGQETQYF
>.|TRBJ2-3|.|TRBV29-1
TGCAGCGTAGAGAACCAGAGCACAGATACGCAGTATTTT
CSVENQSTDTQYF
>.|TRBJ2-1|TRBD1|TRBV20-1
TGCAGTGCTAGTAGGGGGCTCGCTCCCCCCTCGTGGTCCTACAATGAGCAGTTCTTC
CSASRGLAPPSWSYNEQFF
>.|TRBJ1-2|.|TRBV5-8
TGTGCCAGCAGCTCGGTTCGGAGGTCCGTTTTAGGCTACACCTTC
CASSSVRRSVLGYTF
>.|TRBJ2-1|.|TRBV6-5
TGTGCCAGCCAAATTCCCAATGAGCAGTTCTTC
CASQIPNEQFF
>.|TRBJ1-2|.|TRBV7-6
TGTGCCAGCAGCTTACGATCAGGGCCTCAAGATGGCTACACCTTC
CASSLRSGPQDGYTF
>.|TRBJ2-5|.|TRBV29-1
TGCAGCGTTGTGGAGGAGGCCCAGTACTTC
CSVVEEAQYF
>.|TRBJ2-3|.|TRBV9
TGTGCCAGCAGCGTGAGCCCCTGGGGAGTTACAGATACGCAGTATTTT
CASSVSPWGVTDTQYF
>.|TRBJ2-3|.|TRBV4-2
TGTGCCAGCAGCCCGGGGGTCGAGACCGCTAGCACAGATACGCAGTATTTT
CASSPGVETASTDTQYF
>.|TRBJ1-1|.|TRBV3-1
TGTGCCAGCAGCCAAGTAGGCGGGCTGGGAAACACTGAAGCTTTCTTT
CASSQVGGLGNTEAFF
>once|TRBJ2-1|TRBD1|TRBV15
TGTGCCACCAGCAGAGAACAGGGGCGGTTCTTC
CATSREQGRFF
>.|TRBJ2-7|.|TRBV20-1
TGCAGTGCTAGAGAAGGGACTCGCTCATCTCAGTACTTC
CSAREGTRSSQYF
>few|TRBJ2-3|.|TRBV6-1
TGTGCCAGCAGGAGACAAGTTACGCAGTATTTT
CASRRQVTQYF
>.|TRBJ1-2|.|TRBV6-6
TGTGCCAGCAAGGCCGTCAGCTATGGCTACACCTTC
CASKAVSYGYTF
>.|TRBJ2-6|TRBD1|TRBV6-1
TGTGCCAGCAGTGGTCTGGGACAGTCTGGGGCCAACGTCCTGACTTTC
CASSGLGQSGANVLTF
>few|TRBJ2-3|.|TRBV11-2
TGTGCCAGCAACCAGAAGCTCGATACGCAGTATTTT
CASNQKLDTQYF
>.|TRBJ1-2|.|TRBV7-9
TGTGCCAGCAGCCGGAGACAGGACTATGGCTACACCTTC
CASSRRQDYGYTF
>.|TRBJ2-3|TRBD2|TRBV29-1
TGCAGCGTTGGAGGCCCGGGGGGTGCAGATACGCAGTATTTT
CSVGGPGGADTQYF
>.|TRBJ2-1|.|TRBV7-9
TGTGCCAGCAGCTTAGAAAGGGGGAGGTACAATGAGCAGTTCTTC
CASSLERGRYNEQFF
>.|TRBJ1-2|.|TRBV7-2
TGTGCCAGCAGCTTAGCCCCAGGGTTAGAGTCATTCTATGGCTACACCTTC
CASSLAPGLESFYGYTF
>.|TRBJ2-3|TRBD1|TRBV29-1
TGCAGCGTCCGGACAGGGGTAACAGATACGCAGTATTTT
CSVRTGVTDTQYF
>.|TRBJ2-1|.|TRBV7-9
TGTGCCAGCAGCTCCTCAGGGGGGATGTTCTTC
CASSSSGGMFF
>.|TRBJ2-1|TRBD1|TRBV7-8
TGTGCCAGCAGCTTAGCGTGGGGGACAGGGAGGAATGAGCAGTTCTTC
CASSLAWGTGRNEQFF
>few|TRBJ2-5|TRBD2|TRBV7-9
TGTGCCAGCAGCCACGACGGGAGGCAAGAGACCCAGTACTTC
CASSHDGRQETQYF
>few|TRBJ2-1|TRBD2|TRBV12-3/TRBV12-4
TGTGCCAGCAGATCGCGGCGGGAGGGCCTCGATGAGCAGTTCTTC
CASRSRREGLDEQFF
>.|TRBJ1-2|TRBD1|TRBV3-1
TGTGCCAGCAGCCCTGCCGACAGGGCGTCCTATGGCTACACCTTC
CASSPADRASYGYTF
>.|TRBJ2-3|TRBD2|TRBV12-3/TRBV12-4
TGTGCCAGCATCGAGAGCGGGGGAATTACAGATACGCAGTATTTT
CASIESGGITDTQYF
>.|TRBJ2-3|TRBD2|TRBV20-1
TGCAGTGCTGACGGGACTAGCGGGGACACAGATACGCAGTATTTT
CSADGTSGDTDTQYF
>once|TRBJ1-2|.|TRBV5-6
TGTGCCAGCAGCCCCGACAGGAACCACTATGGCTACACCTTC
CASSPDRNHYGYTF
>few|TRBJ2-1|TRBD2|TRBV7-9
TGTGCCAGCAGCTTAGCCAGCGGGAGGAGACGGAATGAGCAGTTCTTC
CASSLASGRRRNEQFF
>few|TRBJ2-1|.|TRBV19
TGTGCCAGTAGTATCGCCAGCTACAATGAGCAGTTCTTC
CASSIASYNEQFF
>few|TRBJ1-5|.|TRBV7-2
TGTGCCAGCAGCTTAGCAGGTACGAATCAGCCCCAGCATTTT
CASSLAGTNQPQHF
>few|TRBJ2-1|.|TRBV7-3
TGTGCCAGCAGCCCTAAAGGTCGGGGTCCCTACAATGAGCAGTTCTTC
CASSPKGRGPYNEQFF
>.|TRBJ2-5|.|TRBV18
TGTGCCAGCTCGATACGGGATCGGGAGACCCAGTACTTC
CASSIRDRETQYF
>.|TRBJ2-5|TRBD1|TRBV12-3/TRBV12-4
TGTGCCAGCAGTTTCAGGGGGAAGACCCAGTACTTC
CASSFRGKTQYF
>few|TRBJ2-7|.|TRBV5-1
TGCGCCAGCAGATTTACGGACTGGTCCTACGAGCAGTACTTC
CASRFTDWSYEQYF